The 4 T cell receptor beta chains presented below share a single source sample, sequenced in a study of blood T cell repertoires in COVID-19 (dated by TCRdb to 2019 to 2021). To prepare the library, the immunoSEQ multiplex PCR assay was applied. TCRdb mirrors the immuneACCESS table, restricted to in-frame sequences. Some clones are absent from its copies; in checked studies, under half trace to an unresolved V gene, and the reason for the others is unknown. This sample comprises about 310,000 clones, 80% to 90% of them detected only once. The ten top clones hold 1% of the sample. The sequencing input was peripheral blood. These receptors originate from a man between 45 and 60 years old with active or convalescent COVID-19.

The chain uses TRBV6-5 and TRBJ1-5; no reliable D call. The CDR3 sequence is 14 residues long. Germline V lookup: CDR1 MNHEY, CDR2 SVGAGI. Trimming took 7 bases from V and 1 from J, leaving 11 bases between them. The CDR3 nucleotides read TGTGCCAGCATCTTCACGGGAAGCAATCAGCCCCAGCATTTT. It is translated as CASIFTGSNQPQHF.

The chain has TRBV2 and TRBJ2-7; D is possibly TRBD2 (6 bases). Germline values: CDR1 SNHLY, CDR2 FYNNEI. CDR3 length: 14 residues. The ends were cut back, 0 bases at V and 2 bases at J, with 8 bases in the middle. The CDR3 loop reads CASSEASGAYEQYF. The CDR3 coding sequence is TGTGCCAGCAGTGAAGCTAGCGGAGCCTACGAGCAGTACTTC.

The chain joins TRBV2 to TRBJ1-1; 7 nucleotides line up with TRBD1. This CDR3 comprises 15 residues. Per the germline V gene, CDR1 is SNHLY and CDR2 is FYNNEI. Unmatched junction bases numbered 6, after V lost 5 bases and J lost 0 bases. CDR3 in DNA: TGTGCCAGCAGTCGGGACAGCGGAATGAACACTGAAGCTTTCTTT. The encoded protein is CASSRDSGMNTEAFF.

This clone was observed at least ten times. This chain uses TRBV4-3 with TRBJ2-5; 9 nucleotides agree with TRBD2. The CDR3 loop spans 16 amino acids. V shed 0 bases, J shed 5 bases, and the junction held 7 bases outside the gene matches. The germline V gene encodes CDR1 LGHNA and CDR2 YSLEER. The CDR3 loop reads CASSQDQRGVRETQYF. DNA of the CDR3: TGCGCCAGCAGCCAAGATCAGCGGGGGGTGAGGGAGACCCAGTACTTC.